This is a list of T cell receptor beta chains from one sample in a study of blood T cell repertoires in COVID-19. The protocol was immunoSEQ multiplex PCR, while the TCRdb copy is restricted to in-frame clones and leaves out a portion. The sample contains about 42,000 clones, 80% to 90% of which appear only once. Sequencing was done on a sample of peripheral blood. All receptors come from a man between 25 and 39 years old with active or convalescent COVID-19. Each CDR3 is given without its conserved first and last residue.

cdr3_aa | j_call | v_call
ASSESLMGRQGLTDTQY | TRBJ2-3 | TRBV6-1
ASSKVPFPQPQH | TRBJ1-5 | TRBV21-1
ASSAREGGYGYT | TRBJ1-2 | TRBV19
ASSPSPRTDTQY | TRBJ2-3 | TRBV7-2
ASSLPGVANTIY | TRBJ1-3 | TRBV5-1
ASSFGGGYNEQF | TRBJ2-1 | TRBV5-1
ASSGPGTGSTDTQY | TRBJ2-3 | TRBV25-1
ASTIDRNTDTQY | TRBJ2-3 | TRBV27
ASNTGISTDTQY | TRBJ2-3 | TRBV7-3
ASSFTGGDGYT | TRBJ1-2 | TRBV7-8
ASSHGTDEAF | TRBJ1-1 | TRBV19
ASSPSIRGPNTGELF | TRBJ2-2 | TRBV7-3
ASSRSGTPSNYGYT | TRBJ1-2 | TRBV10-2
ASSIAGSNYGYT | TRBJ1-2 | TRBV19
ASSRSGETQY | TRBJ2-5 | TRBV7-2
ASSPEELVQGFGQPQH | TRBJ1-5 | TRBV2
ASSQATGGRHGYT | TRBJ1-2 | TRBV4-1
ASTPLDRNTEAF | TRBJ1-1 | TRBV19
ASKHGQGSYEQY | TRBJ2-7 | TRBV4-1
ASSQGYQATDTQY | TRBJ2-3 | TRBV19
AWSVQGTREQF | TRBJ2-1 | TRBV30
ASTGGTEQF | TRBJ2-1 | TRBV19
ASSQEPSGGETQY | TRBJ2-5 | TRBV3-1/TRBV3-2
ASSAAGGARNTEAF | TRBJ1-1 | TRBV5-1
AISEYPNEQF | TRBJ2-1 | TRBV10-3
ASSYQGGTQY | TRBJ2-3 | TRBV7-2
ASAPSRANTEAF | TRBJ1-1 | TRBV2
ASSRRSGTGWNEQF | TRBJ2-1 | TRBV7-2
ASSLPAGQGEAF | TRBJ1-1 | TRBV7-9
ASSSGRDSFLYGYT | TRBJ1-2 | TRBV7-9
ASSHEAGRYT | TRBJ1-2 | TRBV7-9